This TCR beta chain comes out of a study of blood T cell repertoires in COVID-19. Study in general: Samples came from the United States, Italy and Spain, spanning acute and convalescent COVID-19. PBMCs, B-cell-depleted T cells, or T cells provided the cDNA or gDNA that made up the material.

How the authors handled the data: Quantification of nucleated cells was approximated via reference gene primer amplification. TCRdb's copy holds only in-frame clones and misses some; the assay was immunoSEQ multiplex PCR. The V and J calls and clone size were taken over from that table, and D and trimming were inferred from the DNA. In the table there are about 240,000 clones, 75% to 90% of which are singletons. J gave up 0 bases and V 1 base, and 11 bases lay outside the gene matches. CDR3 length: 19 amino acids. CDR1 is SGHTA, CDR2 FQGNSA, per germline. This TCR was sampled from a man between 60 and 70 years old who had recovered from COVID-19. The specimen sequenced was peripheral blood. The chain links TRBV7-2 to TRBJ1-4; the match to TRBD1 covers 7 bases. The CDR3 bases are TGTGCCAGCAGCTTAGATTTGGTACCGGGACAGACAACTAATGAAAAACTGTTTTTT. Protein: CASSLDLVPGQTTNEKLFF.